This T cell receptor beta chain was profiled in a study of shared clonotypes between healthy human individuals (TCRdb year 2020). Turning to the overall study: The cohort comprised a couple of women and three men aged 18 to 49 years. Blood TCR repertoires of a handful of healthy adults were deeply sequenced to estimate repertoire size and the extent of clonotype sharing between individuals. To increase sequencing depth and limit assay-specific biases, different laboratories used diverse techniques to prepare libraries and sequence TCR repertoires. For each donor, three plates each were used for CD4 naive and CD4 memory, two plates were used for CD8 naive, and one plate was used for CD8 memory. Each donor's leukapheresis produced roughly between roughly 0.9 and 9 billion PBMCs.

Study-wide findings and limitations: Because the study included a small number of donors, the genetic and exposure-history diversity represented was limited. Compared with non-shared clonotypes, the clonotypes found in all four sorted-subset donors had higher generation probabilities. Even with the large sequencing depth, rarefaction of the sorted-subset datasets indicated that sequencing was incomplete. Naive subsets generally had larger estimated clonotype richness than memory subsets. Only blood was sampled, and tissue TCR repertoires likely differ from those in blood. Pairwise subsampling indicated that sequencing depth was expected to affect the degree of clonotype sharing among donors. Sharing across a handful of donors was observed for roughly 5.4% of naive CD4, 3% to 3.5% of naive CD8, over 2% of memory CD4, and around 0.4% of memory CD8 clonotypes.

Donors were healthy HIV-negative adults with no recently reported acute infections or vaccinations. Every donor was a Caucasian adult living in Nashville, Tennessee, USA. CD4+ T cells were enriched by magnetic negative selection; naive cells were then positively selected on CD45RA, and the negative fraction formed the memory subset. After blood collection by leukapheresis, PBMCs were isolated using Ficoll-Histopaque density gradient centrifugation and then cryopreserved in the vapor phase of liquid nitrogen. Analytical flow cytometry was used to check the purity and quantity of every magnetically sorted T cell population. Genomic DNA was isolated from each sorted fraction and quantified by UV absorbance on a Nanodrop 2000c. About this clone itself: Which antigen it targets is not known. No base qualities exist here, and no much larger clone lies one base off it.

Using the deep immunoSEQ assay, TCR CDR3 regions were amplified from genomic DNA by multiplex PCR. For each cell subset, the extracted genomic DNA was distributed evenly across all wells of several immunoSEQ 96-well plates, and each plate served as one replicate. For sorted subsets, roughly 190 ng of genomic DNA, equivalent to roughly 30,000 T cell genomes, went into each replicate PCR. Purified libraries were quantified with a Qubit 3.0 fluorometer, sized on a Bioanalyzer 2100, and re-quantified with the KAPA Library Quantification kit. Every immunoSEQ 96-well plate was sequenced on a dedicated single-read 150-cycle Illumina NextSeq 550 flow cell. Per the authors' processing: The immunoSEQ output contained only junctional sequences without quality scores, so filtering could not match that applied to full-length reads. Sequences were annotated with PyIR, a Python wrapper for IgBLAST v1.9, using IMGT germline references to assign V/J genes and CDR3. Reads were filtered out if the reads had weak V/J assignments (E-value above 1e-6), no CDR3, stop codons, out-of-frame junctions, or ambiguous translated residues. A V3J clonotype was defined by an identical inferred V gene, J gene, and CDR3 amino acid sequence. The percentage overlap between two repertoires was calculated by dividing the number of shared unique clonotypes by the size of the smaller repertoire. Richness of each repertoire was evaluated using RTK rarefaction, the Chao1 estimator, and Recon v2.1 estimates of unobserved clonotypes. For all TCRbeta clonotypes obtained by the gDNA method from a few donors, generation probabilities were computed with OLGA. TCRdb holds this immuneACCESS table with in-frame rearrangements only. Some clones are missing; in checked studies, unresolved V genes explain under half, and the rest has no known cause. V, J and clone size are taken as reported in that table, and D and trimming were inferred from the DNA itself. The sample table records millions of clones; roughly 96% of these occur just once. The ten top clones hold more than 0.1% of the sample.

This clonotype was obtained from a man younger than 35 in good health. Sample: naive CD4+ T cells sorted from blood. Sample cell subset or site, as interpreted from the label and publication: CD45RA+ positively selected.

The CDR3 reads as follows: CASRRTGTALGEQYF. DNA sequence: TGTGCCAGCAGGCGAACCGGGACGGCCCTGGGGGAGCAGTACTTC. Rearrangement joined TRBV6-1 to TRBJ2-7; the D gene may be TRBD1 or TRBD2, since each aligns over 5 bases. The germline V gene supplies CDR1 MNHNS and CDR2 SASEGT. The cysteine opens and the phenylalanine closes a CDR3 of 15 amino acids. The entry retains the CDR3 DNA only, 45 bases that are in frame from base 1. V and J are truncated by 6 bases and 7 bases respectively, leaving an intervening sequence of 22 bases.